The sample holds a few counts of the clone carrying this T cell receptor (beta chain). These data belong to a study of post-analysis software for immune sequencing data. Carried by the TCR beta cDNA libraries were unique molecular identifiers. TCRdb reprocessed the PCR reads with MiXCR, giving one entry per CDR3 protein. The table has 350,000 to 500,000 distinct CDR3 sequences, less than 40% seen once; the top ten hold 7.6%. The sequenced material came from blood. This sequence originates from a girl aged 2 to 9 with multiple sclerosis.

The CDR3, as DNA: TGTGCCAGCGGTGGGAGGGACACTGAAGCTTTCTTT. Residues: CASGGRDTEAFF. The V gene is TRBV12-3 or TRBV12-4, the J gene TRBJ1-1; D gene uncertain. V lost 8 bases and J 3 bases, leaving 10 bases between the germline ends. The CDR3 is 12 residues long.